The rows below give T cell receptor beta chains drawn from one sample of a study of cytomegalovirus exposure and HLA in healthy donors. Sequencing used immunoSEQ multiplex PCR; TCRdb keeps in-frame clones, though not all of them. The sample consists of roughly 80,000 clones, 67% of them appearing once. Sequencing input: PBMCs. The receptors here all came from a woman between 45 and 60 years old in good health and CMV-seropositive. Both conserved end residues are part of each CDR3. A D gene is named only where the DNA matches it firmly. Only some rows state a clone size, as once, few, many or a class for expanded clones.

TRBV6-5	NA	NA	TRBJ1-1	CASSSTGRNTEAFF	TGTGCCAGCAGCTCCACAGGGAGGAACACTGAAGCTTTCTTT
TRBV30	NA	NA	TRBJ1-1	CAFQGLGYTEAFF	TGTGCCTTCCAGGGTCTCGGGTACACTGAAGCTTTCTTT
TRBV9	NA	TRBD1	TRBJ1-2	CASKSGDREGGYTF	TGTGCCAGCAAGTCCGGGGACAGGGAAGGCGGCTACACCTTC
TRBV7-9	NA	TRBD1	TRBJ2-1	CASSQARDRGKPLHEQFF	TGTGCCAGCAGCCAAGCCCGGGACAGGGGCAAACCACTACATGAGCAGTTCTTC
TRBV13	NA	TRBD1	TRBJ2-2	CASSWAGGNTGELFF	TGTGCCAGCAGCTGGGCAGGGGGCAATACCGGGGAGCTGTTTTTT
TRBV18	once	TRBD1	TRBJ2-2	CASSPSGGRAGELFF	TGTGCCAGCTCACCTTCAGGGGGCCGGGCCGGGGAGCTGTTTTTT
TRBV27	NA	NA	TRBJ1-2	CASSLSPVYGYTF	TGTGCCAGCAGTCTAAGTCCCGTCTATGGCTACACCTTC
TRBV9	few	NA	TRBJ2-4	CASSVEGQGLAKNIQYF	TGTGCCAGCAGCGTAGAGGGTCAGGGTCTTGCCAAAAACATTCAGTACTTC
TRBV27	few	NA	TRBJ1-1	CASSPQGIEAFF	TGTGCCAGCAGTCCGCAGGGTATTGAAGCTTTCTTT
TRBV6-1	NA	NA	TRBJ2-7	CASSDVYFEQYF	TGTGCCAGCAGTGATGTGTATTTCGAGCAGTACTTC
TRBV2	few	NA	TRBJ2-5	CASSGETQYF	TGTGCCAGTTCGGGGGAGACCCAGTACTTC
TRBV7-3	NA	NA	TRBJ2-7	CASGEGGQDEQYF	TGTGCCAGCGGTGAGGGTGGGCAGGACGAGCAGTACTTC
TRBV9	NA	NA	TRBJ2-2	CASSVSEGTFGELFF	TGTGCCAGCAGCGTATCAGAGGGGACATTCGGGGAGCTGTTTTTT
TRBV6-6	NA	TRBD1	TRBJ1-2	CASSYRPGTGTGYTF	TGTGCCAGCAGTTATCGACCCGGGACAGGGACTGGCTACACCTTC
TRBV5-4	few	TRBD1	TRBJ1-4	CASSLDVGTGYEKLFF	TGTGCCAGCAGCTTGGACGTCGGGACAGGGTACGAAAAACTGTTTTTT
TRBV10-3	NA	NA	TRBJ2-1	CAIVKGVGNEQFF	TGTGCCATCGTTAAAGGGGTAGGCAATGAGCAGTTCTTC
TRBV28	NA	TRBD1	TRBJ2-2	CASPPPGTGTTGELFF	TGTGCCAGCCCTCCACCAGGGACAGGGACCACCGGGGAGCTGTTTTTT
TRBV6-5	NA	NA	TRBJ1-4	CASSYSTGTNEKLFF	TGTGCCAGCAGTTACTCCACAGGGACTAATGAAAAACTGTTTTTT
TRBV9	NA	TRBD2	TRBJ2-3	CARIAGEETDTQYF	TGTGCCAGAATAGCGGGGGAAGAGACAGATACGCAGTATTTT
TRBV10-3	few	NA	TRBJ1-5	CAISGDAWGNQPQHF	TGTGCCATCAGCGGGGATGCCTGGGGCAATCAGCCCCAGCATTTT
TRBV9	NA	NA	TRBJ2-3	CASTSWGGATDTQYF	TGTGCCAGCACATCCTGGGGGGGCGCCACAGATACGCAGTATTTT
TRBV6-1	NA	TRBD1	TRBJ1-5	CAGKTGWDQPQHF	TGTGCCGGAAAGACAGGGTGGGATCAGCCCCAGCATTTT
TRBV14	NA	NA	TRBJ1-2	CASSHGGRAGYTF	TGTGCCAGCAGCCATGGGGGCAGGGCTGGCTACACCTTC
TRBV7-9	NA	TRBD2	TRBJ2-5	CASSPSGRPQYF	TGTGCCAGCAGCCCCTCCGGGAGGCCCCAGTACTTC
TRBV28	few	NA	TRBJ1-2	CASSFGNRGYTF	TGTGCCAGCAGTTTCGGGAACAGAGGCTACACCTTC
TRBV29-1	NA	NA	TRBJ2-7	CSADNQDTYEQYF	TGCAGCGCCGACAACCAAGACACCTACGAGCAGTACTTC
TRBV5-1	NA	NA	TRBJ2-2	CASMRQNTGELFF	TGCGCCAGCATGAGACAGAACACCGGGGAGCTGTTTTTT
TRBV5-4	NA	NA	TRBJ2-4	CASSLSAGAKNIQYF	TGTGCCAGCAGCCTATCGGCGGGAGCCAAAAACATTCAGTACTTC
TRBV5-1	NA	TRBD1	TRBJ1-4	CASSPEDRGNEKLFF	TGCGCCAGCAGCCCCGAGGACAGGGGAAATGAAAAACTGTTTTTT
TRBV7-9	few	NA	TRBJ1-6	CSSSSFGGLFNSPLHF	TGTTCCAGCAGCTCCTTCGGGGGGTTGTTTAATTCACCCCTCCACTTT
TRBV7-2	NA	TRBD2	TRBJ2-2	CASSLGAGGPGGELFF	TGTGCCAGCAGCTTAGGTGCGGGGGGGCCTGGAGGGGAGCTGTTTTTT
TRBV9	NA	TRBD1	TRBJ1-6	CASSYTGDNSPLHF	TGTGCCAGCAGCTATACAGGGGATAATTCACCCCTCCACTTT
TRBV7-7	few	NA	TRBJ2-6	CASSQGTSGANVLTF	TGTGCCAGCAGCCAGGGGACCTCTGGGGCCAACGTCCTGACTTTC